The 10 T cell receptor beta chains in this list originate from one sample, sequenced in a study of T cell responses to AZD1222 COVID-19 vaccine. Using immunoSEQ multiplex PCR, the repertoire was profiled, and TCRdb retains in-frame clones only, with some absent. Here the sample spans approximately 170,000 clones, roughly 87% being singletons. The specimen comprised peripheral blood, sampled 28 days after the second AZD1222 dose. These receptors were obtained from an adult who received the AZD1222 COVID-19 vaccine.

CDR3 sequence: CASSEMVGSDTQYF. CDR3 DNA sequence: TGTGCCAGCAGTGAAATGGTTGGCTCAGATACGCAGTATTTT. The chain employs TRBV6-1 and TRBJ2-3; no firm D call. V lost 2 bases and J lost 4, with 10 bases in between. The CDR3 spans 14 residues. Germline loops: CDR1 MNHNS, CDR2 SASEGT.

The DNA for the CDR3 is TGTGCCAGTAGCACAGGACAGCGGAATCAGCCCCAGCATTTT. Amino acids: CASSTGQRNQPQHF. J is TRBJ1-5 and V is TRBV19, with a tentative D call TRBD1 (6 bases). This CDR3 has 14 amino acids. With 6 bases removed from V and 4 bases from J, the gap between germline ends came to 13 bases. CDR1 and CDR2 from the germline V gene are LNHDA and SQIVND (reference sequence).

The sample holds one count of this clone. This chain joins TRBV27 and TRBJ1-2; perhaps TRBD1 as D (5 bases). CDR3 length: 13 residues. Germline V CDR1 and CDR2: MNHEY, SMNVEV (reference sequence). V dropped 3 bases and J dropped 8 bases, with 13 bases sitting between them. The CDR3 sequence: CASSFGTPGGYTF. The CDR3 nucleotides read TGTGCCAGCAGTTTCGGGACGCCCGGGGGCTACACCTTC.

This chain connects TRBV12-5 to TRBJ2-1, with 11 bases lining up with TRBD2. Germline V gene lookup returns CDR1 LGHNT and CDR2 FRNRAP. V gave up 1 base and J gave up 7 bases; unmatched junction bases: 9. The CDR3 has 17 amino acids. The CDR3: CASGLGLAGGPVNEQFF. The CDR3 bases are TGTGCTAGTGGTTTGGGGTTAGCGGGGGGGCCGGTAAATGAGCAGTTCTTC.

This chain links TRBV18 with TRBJ2-7, with D perhaps being TRBD1 or TRBD2 (5 bases each). Germline V lookup: CDR1 KGHSH, CDR2 LQKENI. This CDR3 has 16 amino acids. V lost 4 bases and J 3 bases, leaving 19 bases between the germline ends. The DNA of the CDR3 is TGTGCCAGCTCACGGGCCGTGTTGGGGGAAAGCTACGAGCAGTACTTC. It encodes CASSRAVLGESYEQYF.

The rearrangement links TRBV4-2 to TRBJ1-2, with a tentative D call TRBD1 (6 bases). Germline V gives CDR1 LGHNA, CDR2 YNFKEQ. Trimming shortened V by 4 bases and J by 1 base, and 13 bases separated the two germline ends. The CDR3 loop spans 15 amino acids. The CDR3 sequence is CASSPQLGGNYGYTF. In DNA, the CDR3 is TGTGCCAGCAGCCCCCAATTAGGGGGTAACTATGGCTACACCTTC.

The chain combines TRBV2 with TRBJ1-1; 7 bases align to TRBD1. Germline V lookup: CDR1 SNHLY, CDR2 FYNNEI. There are 12 residues in the CDR3. Trimming at V came to 7 bases and at J to 7 bases, leaving 6 bases not matched to a gene. The CDR3 nucleotides read TGTGCCAGCAATCGCCGGGACAGTGAAGCTTTCTTT. Translating it yields CASNRRDSEAFF.

The V gene is TRBV19, the J gene TRBJ2-1; 7 bases line up with TRBD2. CDR3 length: 15 residues. J lost 4 bases, V lost 4 bases, and 7 bases had no gene match. Germline CDR1 reads LNHDA; CDR2 reads SQIVND (reference sequence). CDR3: CASSTPGGGYNEQFF. The DNA of the CDR3 is TGTGCCAGTAGTACGCCGGGGGGAGGATACAATGAGCAGTTCTTC.

In DNA, the CDR3 is TGTGCCAGCAGCGACCCACCGAGGACAGGGAACACTGAAGCTTTCTTT. Amino acid sequence: CASSDPPRTGNTEAFF. The chain uses TRBV7-6 and TRBJ1-1; 7 nucleotides agree with TRBD1. The CDR3 spans 16 residues. Germline CDR1 is SGHVS and CDR2 is FNYEAQ. J gave up 1 base and V 5 bases, and 10 bases lay outside the gene matches.

This clone showed up just once. J is TRBJ2-1 and V is TRBV7-9; no clear D. The CDR3 runs 12 residues. CDR1 is SEHNR and CDR2 is FQNEAQ in the germline V gene (reference sequence). The V end was cut by 10 bases, the J end by 10 bases, with 17 bases between. Here the CDR3 DNA reads TGTGCCATCGGCTCCGGTGGGCGGGAGCAGTTCTTC. Translation: CAIGSGGREQFF.